Below are 18 T cell receptor beta chains sequenced from a single sample in a study of blood T cell repertoires in COVID-19. The table came from immunoSEQ multiplex PCR; TCRdb's copy has only in-frame clones and leaves some out. The table records around 430,000 clones, 70% to 90% of them present only once. The source material was peripheral blood. These receptors all stem from a woman in her forties or fifties with COVID-19, enrolled during active disease.

The chain links TRBV2 to TRBJ1-5; D gene unclear. V was pared by 4 bases and J by 3 bases, with 10 bases between. Germline V lookup: CDR1 SNHLY, CDR2 FYNNEI. The CDR3 totals 14 residues. The CDR3 DNA follows: TGTGCCAGCAGTGTGTTGCAGTCCAATCAGCCCCAGCATTTT. Protein sequence: CASSVLQSNQPQHF. Supplemented by reference TRBV2 and TRBJ1-5, the full variable domain reads EPEVTQTPSHQVTQMGQEVILRCVPISNHLYFYWYRQILGQKVEFLVSFYNNEISEKSEIFDDQFSVERPDGSNFTLKIRSTKLEDSAMYFCASSVLQSNQPQHFGDGTRLSIL.

J is TRBJ1-2 and V is TRBV2; TRBD1 matches 7 bases. CDR1 is SNHLY, CDR2 FYNNEI, per germline. The V segment lost 7 bases and the J segment 4 bases; nucleotides outside the gene matches: 12. There are 15 residues in the CDR3. The CDR3 DNA reads as TGTGCCAGCACCTCCGAGCTTACAGGGGTCTATGGCTACACCTTC. Its protein product is CASTSELTGVYGYTF.

This chain uses TRBV6-5 with TRBJ1-2; TRBD1 agrees at 10 bases. Germline CDR1 is MNHEY and CDR2 is SVGAGI. J lost 10 bases, V lost 2 bases, and 7 bases had no gene match. The CDR3 is 14 amino acids. The CDR3: CASSYTSGTGDYTF. Here the CDR3 DNA reads TGTGCCAGCAGTTACACCTCCGGGACAGGGGACTACACCTTC.

This chain links TRBV30 with TRBJ1-1; D remains unclear. The germline V gene has CDR1 GTSNPN and CDR2 SVGIG (reference sequence). This CDR3 has 14 residues. V lost 0 bases to trimming and J lost 0 bases, with 8 bases between them. CDR3 in amino acids: CAWSVEALNTEAFF. The CDR3 nucleotides read TGTGCCTGGAGTGTGGAGGCGTTGAACACTGAAGCTTTCTTT.

CDR3 sequence reads: CASSRLADTEAFF. The CDR3, as DNA: TGTGCCAGCAGTCGCCTAGCCGACACTGAAGCTTTCTTT. This chain joins TRBV3-1 (or the pseudogene TRBV3-2) and TRBJ1-1; D ambiguous. Germline lookup yields CDR1 LGHDT and CDR2 YNNKEL (reference sequence). The V and J ends lost 6 bases and 3 bases respectively, with 11 bases between them. CDR3 size: 13 residues.

Only one count was recorded for this clone. The V gene is TRBV9, the J gene TRBJ1-1; D not certain. The CDR3 length is 12 residues. Trimming cost V 4 bases and J 7 bases, with 11 bases left between them. Germline V CDR1 and CDR2: SGDLS, YYNGEE. CDR3 sequence: CASSTPLSEAFF. The DNA for the CDR3 is TGTGCCAGCAGCACCCCATTGAGTGAAGCTTTCTTT.

The rearrangement joins TRBV19 to TRBJ1-5, with 8 nucleotides matching TRBD1. CDR1 and CDR2 from the germline V gene are LNHDA and SQIVND (reference sequence). CDR3 length: 15 amino acids. Trimming took 3 bases from V and 5 from J; bases not matched to a gene: 6. CDR3 sequence: CASSITRGLDQPQHF. In DNA, the CDR3 is TGTGCCAGTAGTATTACCAGGGGGCTCGATCAGCCCCAGCATTTT. Full variable domain (rest looked up from reference TRBV19 and TRBJ1-5): DGGITQSPKYLFRKEGQNVTLSCEQNLNHDAMYWYRQDPGQGLRLIYYSQIVNDFQKGDIAEGYSVSREKKESFPLTVTSAQKNPTAFYLCASSITRGLDQPQHFGDGTRLSIL.

This chain uses TRBV7-9 with TRBJ2-1, with 8 bases matching TRBD1. V was clipped by 1 base and J by 4 bases; unmatched bases: 9. The CDR3 is made up of 17 amino acids. The V gene's germline CDR1 is SEHNR and CDR2 FQNEAQ (reference sequence). CDR3 amino acids: CASSLDLRDRRYNEQFF. The CDR3 nucleotides read TGTGCCAGCAGCTTAGATTTGAGGGACAGGCGATACAATGAGCAGTTCTTC.

This clone has only one observation. The rearrangement joins TRBV6-2 or TRBV6-3 to TRBJ2-3; TRBD2 is a possible D gene (5 bases). V was trimmed by 6 bases and J by 2 bases, leaving 12 bases between them. CDR1 is MNHEY, CDR2 SVGEGT, per germline. CDR3 size: 14 residues. Here the CDR3 DNA reads TGTGCCAGCAGCCGCGACTATAACACAGATACGCAGTATTTT. As protein: CASSRDYNTDTQYF.

This chain connects TRBV7-6 to TRBJ1-2; 7 bases agree with TRBD1. CDR3 size: 13 residues. Germline V gene lookup returns CDR1 SGHVS and CDR2 FNYEAQ. The V and J ends lost 3 bases and 5 bases, in that order; junction bases with no gene match: 3. The CDR3 sequence is CASSFSGGYGYTF. For the CDR3, the DNA is TGTGCCAGCAGCTTTTCAGGGGGGTATGGCTACACCTTC.

This rearrangement joins TRBV3-1 (or the pseudogene TRBV3-2) to TRBJ2-3; the D is unclear. The V and J ends lost 4 bases and 2 bases respectively, with 4 bases between them. This CDR3 region has 12 residues. Germline lookup yields CDR1 LGHDT and CDR2 YNNKEL (reference sequence). CDR3 in DNA: TGTGCCAGCAGCCCCCACACAGATACGCAGTATTTT. Amino acid sequence: CASSPHTDTQYF.

The chain recombines TRBV10-1 with TRBJ2-1, with 14 nucleotides matching TRBD2. Germline assignment: CDR1 WNHNN and CDR2 SYGVQD (reference sequence). The CDR3 has 18 amino acids. The trim removed 7 bases at V and 2 bases at J, leaving 10 bases unmatched. The CDR3, as DNA: TGCGCCAGCAATCCGGGACTAGCGGGGGTAAACACCTACAATGAGCAGTTCTTC. It codes for CASNPGLAGVNTYNEQFF.

The rearrangement uses TRBV5-1 and TRBJ1-4, with D possibly matching TRBD1 (5 bases). This CDR3 comprises 15 residues. Germline-derived CDR1 and CDR2 are SGHRS and YFSETQ. Trimming pared 3 bases from V and 8 bases from J, leaving 17 bases between. DNA of the CDR3: TGCGCCAGCAGCTCACTGGGGGGGAAACAAGAAAAACTGTTTTTT. Translating it yields CASSSLGGKQEKLFF.

The chain recombines TRBV3-1 (or the pseudogene TRBV3-2) with TRBJ1-2; D not certain. The CDR3 extends over 13 amino acids. CDR1 and CDR2 (germline): LGHDT, YNNKEL (reference sequence). V lost 0 bases and J 4 bases, leaving 6 bases between the germline ends. CDR3 in DNA: TGTGCCAGCAGCCAAGACGCGGGCTATGGCTACACCTTC. Translation gives CASSQDAGYGYTF.

The sample holds a few counts of this clone. This is likely a read error, given that the CDR3 carries no conserved phenylalanine or tryptophan at its end. The chain is built from TRBV7-2 and TRBJ1-4; D ambiguous. Between the trimmed V and J ends, which lost 1 base and 7 bases, there was a span of 13 bases. The germline V gene encodes CDR1 SGHTA and CDR2 FQGNSA. The CDR3 runs 15 residues. This CDR3 is CASSLGRGIGEKLFS. CDR3 DNA: TGTGCCAGCAGCTTAGGCCGGGGAATCGGTGAAAAACTGTTTTCT.

The V gene is TRBV5-4, the J gene TRBJ1-2; tentatively, D is TRBD1 (6 bases). The germline V and J ends were trimmed by 0 bases and 5 bases, with 8 bases remaining between them. Per germline, CDR1 SGHNT and CDR2 YYREEE (reference sequence). This CDR3 is built from 13 residues. The CDR3 coding sequence is TGTGCCAGCAGCTTGGACAGGGAGTATGGCTACACCTTC. Its translation: CASSLDREYGYTF.

The V and J genes are TRBV30 and TRBJ1-1; D is uncertain. V was pared by 5 bases and J by 0 bases, with 7 bases between. From germline, CDR1 is GTSNPN and CDR2 SVGIG (reference sequence). This CDR3 comprises 12 residues. CDR3 in DNA: TGTGCCTGGTTCTTAATGAACACTGAAGCTTTCTTT. Its translation is CAWFLMNTEAFF.

The gene calls are TRBV7-3 and TRBJ2-2; TRBD2 is a possible D gene (6 bases). Germline loops: CDR1 SGHTA, CDR2 FQGTGA. V was clipped by 5 bases and J by 4 bases, with 14 bases between them. The CDR3 loop spans 15 amino acids. The CDR3 DNA sequence: TGTGCCAGCAGCGGCGGGGTCCGGGGCACCGGGGAGCTGTTTTTT. Its translation is CASSGGVRGTGELFF.